Given below is one T cell receptor (beta chain) in context. What antigen it recognizes has not been identified. The data were obtained in a study of monozygotic twins with inflammatory bowel disease (dated by TCRdb to about 2019). General notes on the study: In total, around 30 monozygotic twin pairs made up the full study: 19 Danish pairs, all IBD-discordant, plus nine German pairs, of which four were IBD-concordant and five were IBD-discordant. The search for disease-associated traits relied mainly on comparing, within discordant pairs, IBD patients with their genetically identical healthy co-twins. Each individual had, on average, about 151 000 unique TCRalpha sequences and 181 000 unique TCRbeta sequences available for analysis.

Receptor amplification or capture employed 5' RACE. Preparation of each TCR library used approximately 3,200 ng of total RNA. For each sample, cDNA synthesis with SMARTScribe reverse transcriptase was split into eight separate reactions. During cDNA synthesis, unique molecular identifiers containing a 6-nucleotide sample barcode were introduced by template switching. TCRalpha and TCRbeta cDNA was amplified in two nested PCRs of about 16 and 10 cycles, and bead purification was carried out after each PCR. Before amplification, the cDNA was treated with uracil DNA-glycosylase and purified using the QIAquick PCR purification kit. The second PCR added Illumina TruSeq-compatible adapters along with sample-specific barcodes. Library quality and concentration were checked on TapeStation and Qubit, and libraries were pooled at around 5 ng each. The pooled libraries were sequenced with 2 x 100 bp reads and custom sequencing primers on an Illumina HiSeq2500 single-index Rapid Run. For the original study's pipeline: UMI-based consensus assembly with MiGEC version 1.2.6 was used to correct PCR and sequencing errors. MiXCR version 2.1.1 handled V(D)J alignment, clonotype assembly and CDR3 extraction. To normalise gene usage, clonotype sharing and MAIT/NKT TCR abundance, the analysis used the top 1000, 10 000 and 20 000 clonotypes per sample. Diversity was computed as the inverse Simpson index with the vegan R package after downsampling to 27 000 UMIs. Paired Mann-Whitney U tests were applied to discordant twin pairs, with Benjamini-Hochberg correction for multiple testing. With the reads reprocessed by TCRdb, a single entry stands for each CDR3 protein sequence and no DNA is reported. These V and J calls originate from TCRdb's pipeline instead of the authors' own analysis. For this sample, the table gives around 210,000 distinct CDR3 sequences. Roughly 7.7% of the sample is in the top ten clones.

Counted from cysteine to phenylalanine, this CDR3 has 14 amino acids. The nucleotide record is missing. CDR1 and CDR2 were assigned from the germline V gene as ENHRY and SYGVKD. From each donor, a roughly 2.5 ml peripheral blood sample was collected into PAXgene tubes and kept at -80 degrees C. Without T cell sorting, total RNA was isolated from whole blood using the PAXgene blood miRNA kit on an automated QIAcube. Peripheral blood from monozygotic twin pairs, either concordant or discordant for inflammatory bowel disease, underwent deep TCRalpha and TCRbeta repertoire profiling that used unique molecular barcoding. For every twin pair, smoking habits were documented, and each individual was categorised as a current, former or never smoker. Summary of the overall study and its limitations: The analysis was unable to tell apart different T cell subtypes. Compared with healthy twins, IBD patients shared fewer clonotypes with other individuals, and the difference was most pronounced in patients with signs of disease activity. No difference in repertoire similarity was observed between concordant and discordant twins, possibly owing to limited statistical power. Measured by the inverse Simpson index, TCRbeta repertoire diversity was lower in IBD patients than in their healthy co-twins. Background noise and inter-individual variability may have been introduced into the repertoires by the differing immunosuppressive treatments among patients. No single strong signal or clonotype linked to IBD turned up in the results, so the idea that one exists was not supported.

This sequence originates from a human donor with ulcerative colitis or Crohn's disease, or a healthy co-twin of an affected twin (not recorded which). The sample comprised blood. This chain joins TRBV10-3 to TRBJ1-5. The CDR3 region: CAISDGLTNQPQHF.